This T cell receptor (beta chain) was obtained from a study of T-cell memory formation after mild COVID-19. Notes on the study in general: Clones that contracted from day 15 to 85 were balanced CD4/CD8, while later expanders leaned CD4+. The main location of contracting CD4+ clones was CM and EM, and that of contracting CD8+ clones was EMRA. Clonal second-wave expansions that peaked on day 37 had unconfirmed SARS-CoV-2 specificity.

In TCRdb, the 5' RACE reads were re-called with MiXCR into one record per CDR3 protein. The sample contains roughly 220,000 distinct CDR3 sequences, 9.5% of which appear only once. This clonotype was seen only a few times. Its cognate antigen is unknown. Germline V gene sequence: CDR1 SGHRS, CDR2 YFSETQ. The CDR3 totals 15 residues. Trimming took 6 bases from V and 0 from J, leaving 13 bases between them. This receptor was obtained from a young man who had mild COVID-19 (a few samples of this study predate the infection). Cell type and time point are not known. J is TRBJ1-5 and V is TRBV5-1; TRBD1 might be the D (6 bases). Sequences were obtained from PBMCs or a T cell subset sorted from them (not recorded which). In DNA form, the CDR3 reads TGCGCCAGCAAACCGACAGGTGGTAGCAATCAGCCCCAGCATTTT. Translated, it gives CASKPTGGSNQPQHF. The entire variable domain, with the rest obtained from reference TRBV5-1 and TRBJ1-5, is as follows: KAGVTQTPRYLIKTRGQQVTLSCSPISGHRSVSWYQQTPGQGLQFLFEYFSETQRNKGNFPGRFSGRQFSNSRSEMNVSTLELGDSALYLCASKPTGGSNQPQHFGDGTRLSIL.